A single sample gave rise to the 5 T cell receptor beta chains below, sequenced in a study of blood T cell repertoires in COVID-19. Data came from immunoSEQ multiplex PCR; TCRdb stores just in-frame clones and leaves some out. The sample yields tens of thousands of clones, around 73% seen once. The sequencing sample was made of PBMCs or T cells enriched from blood (not recorded which). The source is a woman aged 50 to 65 with acute COVID-19.

The sample holds one count of this clone. The chain combines TRBV5-1 with TRBJ1-2; 8 bases agree with TRBD1. CDR1 is SGHRS, CDR2 YFSETQ, per germline. V shed 3 bases, J shed 0 bases, and the junction held 7 bases outside the gene matches. This CDR3 is 16 amino acids long. The CDR3 nucleotides read TGCGCCAGCAGCTACTACGGACAGGGCTCTAACTATGGCTACACCTTC. As protein: CASSYYGQGSNYGYTF. Full variable domain (remainder filled in from reference TRBV5-1 and TRBJ1-2): KAGVTQTPRYLIKTRGQQVTLSCSPISGHRSVSWYQQTPGQGLQFLFEYFSETQRNKGNFPGRFSGRQFSNSRSEMNVSTLELGDSALYLCASSYYGQGSNYGYTFGSGTRLTVV.

The chain uses TRBV10-1 and TRBJ2-5; the D gene is possibly TRBD2 (5 bases). The germline V gene has CDR1 WNHNN and CDR2 SYGVQD (reference sequence). Trimming stripped 2 bases from V and 4 bases from J, with 11 bases between. CDR3 length: 14 residues. CDR3 sequence: CASSETRRGETQYF. CDR3 nucleotides: TGCGCCAGCAGTGAGACCCGCCGGGGAGAGACCCAGTACTTC.

The V call is TRBV18, the J call TRBJ1-2; TRBD1 is a possible D gene (6 bases). The CDR3 is made up of 13 amino acids. The germline gives CDR1 KGHSH, CDR2 LQKENI. Trimming cost V 1 base and J 4 bases, with 7 bases left between them. Written as DNA, the CDR3 is TGTGCCAGCTCACCACGGGACATCTATGGCTACACCTTC. Translating gives CASSPRDIYGYTF. Full variable domain (rest looked up from reference TRBV18 and TRBJ1-2): NAGVMQNPRHLVRRRGQEARLRCSPMKGHSHVYWYRQLPEEGLKFMVYLQKENIIDESGMPKERFSAEFPKEGPSILRIQQVVRGDSAAYFCASSPRDIYGYTFGSGTRLTVV.

The V gene is TRBV6-5, the J gene TRBJ1-2; 7 positions match TRBD1. From germline, CDR1 is MNHEY and CDR2 SVGAGI. The trim removed 6 bases at V and 5 bases at J, leaving 9 bases unmatched. This CDR3 comprises 14 residues. CDR3 loop: CASSSGTVEYGYTF. CDR3 nucleotide sequence: TGTGCCAGCAGCTCCGGGACAGTCGAGTATGGCTACACCTTC.

This chain connects TRBV2 to TRBJ2-3, with TRBD1 matching over 9 bases. Trimming cost V 11 bases and J 2 bases; bases outside gene matches: 11. The CDR3 is 15 amino acids. Germline V CDR1 and CDR2: SNHLY, FYNNEI. CDR3 nucleotide sequence: TGTGCCTGCTCCTCTGGACAGGGGATCACAGATACGCAGTATTTT. It translates to CACSSGQGITDTQYF.